The rows below give T cell receptor beta chains drawn from one sample of a study of vaccination and CD4 T cells after COVID-19. Their antigens remain unidentified. TCRdb processed the PCR reads anew with MiXCR; each CDR3 protein has one entry. Of approximately 3,500 distinct CDR3 sequences listed, 40% to 50% were seen once; the top ten hold roughly 49%. Specimen: CD4+ T cells from blood, cultured in vitro. Receptor source: a human donor who had recovered from COVID-19. Each CDR3 is given with its conserved first and last residue. Fields, in order: CDR3 protein, CDR3 DNA, D gene, clone size, V gene, J gene. D genes are given only for firm matches. Clone size is stated in some rows and not others, as once, few, many or a class when expanded.

CDR3 protein: CASGRTFGTDTQYF
CDR3 DNA: TGTGCCAGCGGACGGACTTTCGGCACAGATACGCAGTATTTT
D gene: -
clone size: -
V gene: TRBV11-1
J gene: TRBJ2-3

CDR3 protein: CSASSAGGGYTF
CDR3 DNA: TGCAGTGCTAGCTCGGCAGGTGGAGGCTACACCTTC
D gene: -
clone size: -
V gene: TRBV20-1
J gene: TRBJ1-2

CDR3 protein: CSARPGGSSGNTIYF
CDR3 DNA: TGCAGTGCTAGACCCGGGGGATCTTCTGGAAACACCATATATTTT
D gene: -
clone size: once
V gene: TRBV20-1
J gene: TRBJ1-3

CDR3 protein: CASSPLAGAYTDTQYF
CDR3 DNA: TGTGCCAGCTCACCACTAGCGGGGGCGTACACAGATACGCAGTATTTT
D gene: TRBD2
clone size: -
V gene: TRBV18
J gene: TRBJ2-3

CDR3 protein: CATSRDLRQETQYF
CDR3 DNA: TGTGCCACCAGCAGAGATCTCCGCCAAGAGACCCAGTACTTC
D gene: -
clone size: few
V gene: TRBV15
J gene: TRBJ2-5

CDR3 protein: CASSPGTKGRSYEQYF
CDR3 DNA: TGTGCCAGCAGTCCGGGGACAAAGGGGCGTTCCTACGAGCAGTACTTC
D gene: -
clone size: -
V gene: TRBV12-3/TRBV12-4
J gene: TRBJ2-7

CDR3 protein: CAILPVGQVGEQYF
CDR3 DNA: TGTGCCATCCTTCCCGTCGGACAGGTTGGGGAGCAGTACTTC
D gene: TRBD1
clone size: -
V gene: TRBV6-1
J gene: TRBJ2-7

CDR3 protein: CASSRGGTGELFF
CDR3 DNA: TGTGCCAGCAGCCGTGGAGGGACCGGGGAGCTGTTTTTT
D gene: -
clone size: -
V gene: TRBV6-1
J gene: TRBJ2-2

CDR3 protein: CASSRSAGGQETQYF
CDR3 DNA: TGTGCCAGTAGCCGGTCGGCGGGGGGCCAAGAGACCCAGTACTTC
D gene: TRBD2
clone size: -
V gene: TRBV19
J gene: TRBJ2-5

CDR3 protein: CASSDFGGIDYGYTF
CDR3 DNA: TGTGCCAGCAGTGACTTCGGGGGGATAGACTATGGCTACACCTTC
D gene: -
clone size: -
V gene: TRBV6-1
J gene: TRBJ1-2

CDR3 protein: CASGTGFSEQYF
CDR3 DNA: TGTGCCAGCGGGACAGGGTTTTCCGAGCAGTACTTC
D gene: TRBD1
clone size: few
V gene: TRBV2
J gene: TRBJ2-7

CDR3 protein: CASLSYRDTEAFF
CDR3 DNA: TGTGCCAGCCTGTCATACAGAGACACTGAAGCTTTCTTT
D gene: -
clone size: -
V gene: TRBV18
J gene: TRBJ1-1

CDR3 protein: CASSLRFRQNLYGYTF
CDR3 DNA: TGTGCCAGCAGCTTACGTTTCCGACAAAACCTCTATGGCTACACCTTC
D gene: -
clone size: -
V gene: TRBV7-8
J gene: TRBJ1-2

CDR3 protein: CSASSGQETQYF
CDR3 DNA: TGCAGTGCTAGTAGCGGCCAAGAGACCCAGTACTTC
D gene: -
clone size: few
V gene: TRBV20-1
J gene: TRBJ2-5

CDR3 protein: CASSDPTGTPYGYTF
CDR3 DNA: TGTGCCAGCAGTGACCCGACCGGGACACCCTATGGCTACACCTTC
D gene: -
clone size: few
V gene: TRBV2
J gene: TRBJ1-2

CDR3 protein: CASSPDDYNEQFF
CDR3 DNA: TGTGCCAGCAGTCCCGATGATTACAATGAGCAGTTCTTC
D gene: -
clone size: -
V gene: TRBV6-1
J gene: TRBJ2-1

CDR3 protein: CASSLGSGSYNEQFF
CDR3 DNA: TGTGCCAGCAGTTTGGGAAGTGGTTCCTACAATGAGCAGTTCTTC
D gene: -
clone size: -
V gene: TRBV12-3/TRBV12-4
J gene: TRBJ2-1

CDR3 protein: CATSLQETQYF
CDR3 DNA: TGTGCCACCAGCCTCCAAGAGACCCAGTACTTC
D gene: -
clone size: few
V gene: TRBV15
J gene: TRBJ2-5

CDR3 protein: CSARGRGASSYNEQFF
CDR3 DNA: TGCAGTGCTAGGGGTCGGGGGGCCAGCTCCTACAATGAGCAGTTCTTC
D gene: -
clone size: -
V gene: TRBV20-1
J gene: TRBJ2-1

CDR3 protein: CSARDKTQYF
CDR3 DNA: TGCAGTGCTAGAGACAAGACCCAGTACTTC
D gene: -
clone size: -
V gene: TRBV20-1
J gene: TRBJ2-5

CDR3 protein: CAISESVRSTKAFF
CDR3 DNA: TGTGCCATCAGTGAGTCTGTGAGGTCAACTAAGGCTTTCTTT
D gene: -
clone size: -
V gene: TRBV10-3
J gene: TRBJ1-1

CDR3 protein: CASSQTAVAGAADTQYF
CDR3 DNA: TGCGCCAGCAGCCAAACTGCCGTTGCGGGAGCCGCAGATACGCAGTATTTT
D gene: TRBD2
clone size: -
V gene: TRBV4-3
J gene: TRBJ2-3

CDR3 protein: CASKNQGMVAFF
CDR3 DNA: TGTGCCAGCAAAAACCAGGGGATGGTGGCTTTCTTT
D gene: -
clone size: few
V gene: TRBV6-1
J gene: TRBJ1-1

CDR3 protein: CASSPDPGGTDTQYF
CDR3 DNA: TGTGCCAGCAGCCCGGACCCAGGGGGCACAGATACGCAGTATTTT
D gene: -
clone size: -
V gene: TRBV4-2
J gene: TRBJ2-3

CDR3 protein: CASSGWGRAEKLFF
CDR3 DNA: TGTGCCAGCTCCGGATGGGGTAGGGCTGAAAAACTGTTTTTT
D gene: -
clone size: -
V gene: TRBV7-8
J gene: TRBJ1-4

CDR3 protein: CASSFRGPTDTQYF
CDR3 DNA: TGTGCCAGCAGCTTCCGGGGGCCCACGGATACGCAGTATTTT
D gene: -
clone size: -
V gene: TRBV7-2
J gene: TRBJ2-3

CDR3 protein: CASSDQGSYGYTF
CDR3 DNA: TGTGCCAGCAGTGACCAGGGGAGCTATGGCTACACCTTC
D gene: -
clone size: -
V gene: TRBV6-1
J gene: TRBJ1-2

CDR3 protein: CASSGFTGDTEAFF
CDR3 DNA: TGTGCCAGCAGTGGATTTACAGGGGACACTGAAGCTTTCTTT
D gene: TRBD1
clone size: few
V gene: TRBV25-1
J gene: TRBJ1-1

CDR3 protein: CASSPSDGISYNSPLHF
CDR3 DNA: TGCGCCAGCAGCCCCTCAGACGGGATCTCCTATAATTCACCCCTCCACTTT
D gene: -
clone size: -
V gene: TRBV5-1
J gene: TRBJ1-6

CDR3 protein: CASSPDRGASEAFF
CDR3 DNA: TGTGCCAGCAGCCCGGACAGGGGGGCGTCTGAAGCTTTCTTT
D gene: TRBD1
clone size: -
V gene: TRBV11-2
J gene: TRBJ1-1

CDR3 protein: CASSRDRVLSQPRHF
CDR3 DNA: TGTGCCAGTAGCCGGGACAGGGTATTGAGTCAGCCCCGGCATTTT
D gene: TRBD1
clone size: -
V gene: TRBV19
J gene: TRBJ1-5

CDR3 protein: CSARWTTVGNEQFF
CDR3 DNA: TGCAGTGCTAGATGGACTACCGTGGGGAATGAGCAGTTCTTC
D gene: -
clone size: -
V gene: TRBV20-1
J gene: TRBJ2-1

CDR3 protein: CASSLRLAGALKTQYF
CDR3 DNA: TGCGCCAGCAGCTTGAGGCTAGCGGGGGCCTTAAAGACCCAGTACTTC
D gene: TRBD2
clone size: -
V gene: TRBV5-1
J gene: TRBJ2-5

CDR3 protein: CASSFSGNGVTEAFF
CDR3 DNA: TGTGCCAGCAGCTTCTCAGGGAATGGGGTCACTGAAGCTTTCTTT
D gene: -
clone size: -
V gene: TRBV7-2
J gene: TRBJ1-1

CDR3 protein: CASSLGGGETQYF
CDR3 DNA: TGTGCCAGCAGCTTAGGGGGGGGAGAGACCCAGTACTTC
D gene: -
clone size: few
V gene: TRBV5-4
J gene: TRBJ2-5

CDR3 protein: CASSVGGGQPQHF
CDR3 DNA: TGTGCCAGCAGTGTAGGGGGCGGTCAGCCCCAGCATTTT
D gene: TRBD1
clone size: few
V gene: TRBV2
J gene: TRBJ1-5

CDR3 protein: CASGQASYSNQPQHF
CDR3 DNA: TGTGCCAGTGGTCAGGCTAGCTATAGCAATCAGCCCCAGCATTTT
D gene: -
clone size: few
V gene: TRBV19
J gene: TRBJ1-5

CDR3 protein: CASSWGLAGGQETQYF
CDR3 DNA: TGTGCCAGCAGCTGGGGACTAGCGGGAGGCCAAGAGACCCAGTACTTC
D gene: TRBD2
clone size: few
V gene: TRBV5-4
J gene: TRBJ2-5

CDR3 protein: CSASGPGYEKLFF
CDR3 DNA: TGCAGTGCTAGTGGTCCAGGATATGAAAAACTGTTTTTT
D gene: -
clone size: -
V gene: TRBV20-1
J gene: TRBJ1-4

CDR3 protein: CSANAGSPARWAQYF
CDR3 DNA: TGCAGTGCTAACGCCGGGTCCCCCGCGCGATGGGCCCAGTACTTC
D gene: -
clone size: once
V gene: TRBV20-1
J gene: TRBJ2-5

CDR3 protein: CASSFLTSGDLETQYF
CDR3 DNA: TGTGCCAGCAGTTTCTTGACTAGCGGGGACCTAGAGACCCAGTACTTC
D gene: TRBD2
clone size: few
V gene: TRBV6-2/TRBV6-3
J gene: TRBJ2-5

CDR3 protein: CASSLAGAAPGANVLTF
CDR3 DNA: TGTGCCAGCAGCTTAGCAGGGGCTGCACCTGGGGCCAACGTCCTGACTTTC
D gene: -
clone size: -
V gene: TRBV7-2
J gene: TRBJ2-6

CDR3 protein: CASRVKALGGEQFF
CDR3 DNA: TGTGCCAGCAGAGTGAAGGCCCTAGGGGGTGAGCAGTTCTTC
D gene: -
clone size: -
V gene: TRBV2
J gene: TRBJ2-1

CDR3 protein: CSVATQLTSGGDNEQFF
CDR3 DNA: TGCAGCGTTGCGACCCAATTAACTAGCGGGGGAGACAATGAGCAGTTCTTC
D gene: TRBD2
clone size: -
V gene: TRBV29-1
J gene: TRBJ2-1

CDR3 protein: CSARPGTGNQPQHF
CDR3 DNA: TGCAGTGCTAGGCCCGGGACAGGTAATCAGCCCCAGCATTTT
D gene: TRBD1
clone size: -
V gene: TRBV20-1
J gene: TRBJ1-5

CDR3 protein: CASSLQPNTDTQYF
CDR3 DNA: TGTGCCAGCAGCTTACAGCCAAACACAGATACGCAGTATTTT
D gene: -
clone size: -
V gene: TRBV11-2
J gene: TRBJ2-3

CDR3 protein: CSARAVWEANQPQHF
CDR3 DNA: TGCAGTGCTAGAGCGGTCTGGGAGGCCAATCAGCCCCAGCATTTT
D gene: -
clone size: -
V gene: TRBV20-1
J gene: TRBJ1-5

CDR3 protein: CASSLGGRQGNTEAFF
CDR3 DNA: TGTGCCAGCAGCTTAGGAGGACGACAGGGCAACACTGAAGCTTTCTTT
D gene: TRBD1
clone size: few
V gene: TRBV7-2
J gene: TRBJ1-1

CDR3 protein: CSARSGPNEKLFF
CDR3 DNA: TGCAGTGCTAGGAGTGGCCCTAATGAAAAACTGTTTTTT
D gene: -
clone size: -
V gene: TRBV20-1
J gene: TRBJ1-4

CDR3 protein: CASSHRGVKADTQYF
CDR3 DNA: TGTGCCAGCAGCCATAGGGGGGTTAAGGCAGATACGCAGTATTTT
D gene: -
clone size: -
V gene: TRBV7-8
J gene: TRBJ2-3

CDR3 protein: CASSDRIAGSYEQYF
CDR3 DNA: TGTGCCAGCAGTGATAGGATCGCAGGCTCCTACGAGCAGTACTTC
D gene: -
clone size: few
V gene: TRBV6-1
J gene: TRBJ2-7

CDR3 protein: CASSTPRGQGKETQYF
CDR3 DNA: TGTGCCAGCAGCACCCCGAGGGGACAGGGAAAAGAGACCCAGTACTTC
D gene: TRBD1
clone size: medium-sized
V gene: TRBV7-2
J gene: TRBJ2-5

CDR3 protein: CASSLVTSGRWSDTQYF
CDR3 DNA: TGTGCCAGCAGCTTGGTGACTAGCGGGAGGTGGTCAGATACGCAGTATTTT
D gene: TRBD2
clone size: -
V gene: TRBV5-4
J gene: TRBJ2-3